This T cell receptor (beta chain) appears in the sequencing data of a study of post-analysis software for immune sequencing data. Study-wide results and caveats: Controls showed significantly higher normalized Chao1 diversity than did multiple sclerosis patients. Five or six TRBV segments appeared more often in patients than in controls, and TRBV5-6, TRBV5-1 and TRBV20-1 were among these.

The length of the CDR3 is 16 residues. With V trimmed by 1 base and J by 7 bases, 4 bases remained unmatched. CDR1 is SGHVS, CDR2 FQNEAQ, per germline. This clonotype has just a few counts. Its specificity is unknown. Presence of unique molecular identifiers characterized the TCR beta cDNA libraries. From roughly 1 to 10 million T cells, 550,000 or so cDNA molecules were obtained. TCRdb reanalysed the PCR reads using MiXCR and keeps one entry per CDR3 protein. The data contain hundreds of thousands of distinct CDR3 sequences, 25% to 30% of them singletons. This rearrangement joins TRBV7-8 to TRBJ2-1; the match to TRBD2 covers 13 bases. The sequenced sample consisted of blood. This clonotype was sampled from a girl between 10 and 17 years old with multiple sclerosis. The CDR3 protein is CASSLELAGGANEQFF. CDR3 DNA sequence: TGTGCCAGCAGCTTAGAACTAGCGGGAGGGGCAAATGAGCAGTTCTTC. The full variable domain, with the rest looked up from reference TRBV7-8 and TRBJ2-1, is GAGVSQSPRYKVAKRGQDVALRCDPISGHVSLFWYQQALGQGPEFLTYFQNEAQLDKSGLPSDRFFAERPEGSVSTLKIQRTQQEDSAVYLCASSLELAGGANEQFFGPGTRLTVL.